Given below is one T cell receptor (beta chain) in context. No antigen is known for it. Data came from immunoSEQ multiplex PCR; TCRdb stores just in-frame clones and leaves some out. The sample includes some 150,000 clones, around 90% of them seen just once. This sample stems from a study of T cell responses to AZD1222 COVID-19 vaccine. Study-level results: Regions 160-218 and 743-854 held dominance among vaccine-associated CD4 TCRs, which spanned spike. The donor cohort was predominantly white British with a female majority, and clonal diversity may have been underestimated.

Germline V CDR1 and CDR2: SGHRS, YFSETQ. This CDR3 has 15 amino acids. V gave up 1 base and J gave up 5 bases, with 15 bases separating them. The source was peripheral blood, collected on day 0 of AZD1222 vaccination. This TCR was recovered from an adult in good health. The rearrangement joins TRBV5-1 to TRBJ2-5; tentative D call: TRBD2 (5 bases). The CDR3 DNA reads as TGCGCCAGCAGCTTGAGAGGCCTTAGAGGGGAGACCCAGTACTTC. Its protein is CASSLRGLRGETQYF. The full variable domain, completed using reference TRBV5-1 and TRBJ2-5, is KAGVTQTPRYLIKTRGQQVTLSCSPISGHRSVSWYQQTPGQGLQFLFEYFSETQRNKGNFPGRFSGRQFSNSRSEMNVSTLELGDSALYLCASSLRGLRGETQYFGPGTRLLVL.